This passage covers 22 T cell receptor beta chains from one sample sequenced in a study of cytomegalovirus exposure and HLA in healthy donors. Primers included in the PCR were 60 Vbeta and 13 Jbeta primers. The protocol was immunoSEQ multiplex PCR, while the TCRdb copy is restricted to in-frame clones and leaves out a portion. The sample has around 230,000 clones, over 75% seen once. The sequencing sample was made of PBMCs. These receptors were obtained from a boy aged 5 to 17 in good health and CMV-seronegative.

This clone was seen a single time. The V and J genes are TRBV9 and TRBJ2-5; tentative D call: TRBD1 (5 bases). CDR1 is SGDLS and CDR2 is YYNGEE in the germline V gene. V dropped 0 bases and J dropped 11 bases, with 23 bases sitting between them. The CDR3 contains 16 residues. The DNA of the CDR3 is TGTGCCAGCAGCGTAGGTATCGACAGCAGATCTAAGGAGCAGTACTTC. Its translation is CASSVGIDSRSKEQYF.

This chain links TRBV11-2 with TRBJ2-7; no definite D call. V lost 1 base and J lost 3, with 10 bases in between. The CDR3 runs to 14 residues. The germline V gene has CDR1 SGHAT and CDR2 FQNNGV. The CDR3 region has the DNA TGTGCCAGCAGCTTAGTGGGCAGCTTCTACGAGCAGTACTTC. Its protein is CASSLVGSFYEQYF.

V usage is TRBV15 and J usage is TRBJ2-1; weak D call: TRBD1 (6 bases). V lost 0 bases and J 5 bases, leaving 11 bases between the germline ends. CDR3 length: 15 residues. Germline V lookup: CDR1 LNHNV, CDR2 YYDKDF (reference sequence). CDR3 in amino acids: CATSRDPGVHNEQFF. CDR3 DNA: TGTGCCACCAGCAGAGATCCAGGGGTCCACAATGAGCAGTTCTTC.

The chain recombines TRBV5-1 with TRBJ2-1; D gene ambiguous. Germline V gene lookup returns CDR1 SGHRS and CDR2 YFSETQ. Trimming pared 1 base from V and 0 bases from J, leaving 14 bases between. CDR3 length: 17 residues. Written as DNA, the CDR3 is TGCGCCAGCAGCTTGTGGAGTTACCGGAGCTCCTACAATGAGCAGTTCTTC. It codes for CASSLWSYRSSYNEQFF.

The rearrangement joins TRBV2 to TRBJ2-1; 8 bases line up with TRBD1. J gave up 3 bases and V 4 bases, and 8 bases lay outside the gene matches. CDR1 is SNHLY, CDR2 FYNNEI, per germline. The CDR3 extends over 16 amino acids. The CDR3, as DNA: TGTGCCAGCAGTGGGCCTGAAGGACAGGGCTACAATGAGCAGTTCTTC. Amino acid sequence: CASSGPEGQGYNEQFF.

The V and J genes are TRBV11-3 and TRBJ2-2, with TRBD2 as a possible D gene (6 bases). Germline V gives CDR1 SGHNT, CDR2 YENEEA. Trimming took 5 bases from V and 2 from J, leaving 9 bases between them. The CDR3 extends over 14 amino acids. The CDR3 is CASSLGLNTGELFF. CDR3 nucleotides: TGTGCCAGCAGCCTTGGACTAAACACCGGGGAGCTGTTTTTT.

The chain is built from TRBV7-2 and TRBJ2-1; 7 nucleotides align to TRBD1. CDR3 size: 13 residues. Germline lookup yields CDR1 SGHTA and CDR2 FQGNSA. J gave up 12 bases and V 3 bases, and 8 bases lay outside the gene matches. This CDR3 reads CASSFPKGAGQFF. CDR3 in DNA: TGTGCCAGCAGCTTTCCAAAGGGGGCGGGGCAGTTCTTC.

This sequence joins TRBV5-5 and TRBJ2-3, with 12 positions matching TRBD2. The CDR3 length is 17 residues. The V and J ends lost 1 base and 5 bases, in that order; junction bases with no gene match: 8. The germline V gene has CDR1 SGHKS and CDR2 YYEKEE (reference sequence). Here the CDR3 DNA reads TGTGCCAGCAGCTTGAGGGCTAGCGGGGGGGCCGAAGATACGCAGTATTTT. Translating gives CASSLRASGGAEDTQYF.

This clone was picked up one time. The chain couples TRBV7-9 to TRBJ2-2; unclear D gene. The CDR3 runs 19 residues. Germline loops: CDR1 SEHNR, CDR2 FQNEAQ (reference sequence). Trimming removed 7 bases at V and 0 bases at J, with 24 bases between. The CDR3: CASTSRWAGLTSNTGELFF. The CDR3 coding sequence is TGTGCCAGCACGAGTCGTTGGGCAGGTCTGACCTCGAACACCGGGGAGCTGTTTTTT.

This clone has only one observation. This rearrangement joins TRBV14 to TRBJ1-2; tentative D call: TRBD1 (6 bases). Trimming shortened V by 1 base and J by 0 bases, and 9 bases separated the two germline ends. This CDR3 has 15 residues. Looked up from germline, CDR1 is SGHDN and CDR2 is FVKESK. This chain's CDR3 is CASSQVRGANYGYTF. For the CDR3, the DNA is TGTGCCAGCAGCCAAGTCAGGGGAGCTAACTATGGCTACACCTTC.

As regards this clone: At one end the junction does not follow the germline gene, possibly because of a read error. The chain carries TRBV7-7 and TRBJ1-4; 9 bases align to TRBD1. Germline CDR1 SSHAT, CDR2 FNYEAQ (reference sequence). The CDR3 has 14 amino acids. The DNA for the CDR3 is TGTGCTAGCAGCAACACAGGGGGCGAAGAAAAACTGTTTTTT. It codes for CASSNTGGEEKLFF.

This chain uses TRBV6-1 with TRBJ1-1, with D unresolved. Germline CDR1 reads MNHNS; CDR2 reads SASEGT. This CDR3 region has 11 residues. Trimming took 6 bases from V and 6 from J, leaving 8 bases between them. The CDR3 loop reads CASRPLAEAFF. DNA for the CDR3: TGTGCCAGCAGACCATTAGCTGAAGCTTTCTTT.

V and J are TRBV7-6 and TRBJ1-2, with D possibly being TRBD1 (5 bases). The CDR3 totals 17 residues. Trimming took 1 base from V and 0 from J, leaving 15 bases between them. Germline CDR1 SGHVS, CDR2 FNYEAQ. The chain's CDR3 is CASSLEATASPNYGYTF. CDR3 nucleotide sequence: TGTGCCAGCAGCTTAGAGGCGACAGCCAGCCCTAACTATGGCTACACCTTC.

The chain links TRBV5-4 to TRBJ2-1, with TRBD1 matching 7 bases. CDR1 and CDR2 from the germline V gene are SGHNT and YYREEE (reference sequence). The CDR3 has 15 residues. The ends lost 4 bases at V and 0 bases at J; junction bases unmatched: 4. CDR3 sequence (DNA): TGTGCCAGCAGCCAAGACAGGGCCTCCTACAATGAGCAGTTCTTC. Translation gives CASSQDRASYNEQFF.

The chain recombines TRBV7-2 with TRBJ1-2; 9 nucleotides line up with TRBD1. Per the germline V gene, CDR1 is SGHTA and CDR2 is FQGNSA. This CDR3 is 16 amino acids long. J was trimmed by 3 bases and V by 3 bases; bases with no gene match: 8. The CDR3 here is CASSFASTGGDYGYTF. CDR3 coding DNA: TGTGCCAGCAGCTTCGCATCGACAGGGGGTGACTATGGCTACACCTTC.

This chain uses TRBV15 with TRBJ2-3; a weak D match, TRBD1 (6 bases). CDR1 and CDR2 from the germline V gene are LNHNV and YYDKDF (reference sequence). V was cut by 5 bases and J by 0 bases, with 9 bases left in between. This CDR3 comprises 14 residues. CDR3 region: CATSPGVSTDTQYF. In DNA, the CDR3 is TGTGCCACCAGCCCAGGGGTCAGCACAGATACGCAGTATTTT.

CDR3 nucleotides: TGCGCCAGCAGCTTTTCGGCCCAGGGATTTTTAGCGGGAGTATTTTACGAGCAGTACTTC. The encoded protein is CASSFSAQGFLAGVFYEQYF. The chain joins TRBV5-1 to TRBJ2-7; 9 nucleotides align to TRBD2. From germline, CDR1 is SGHRS and CDR2 YFSETQ. The CDR3 length is 20 residues. V lost 2 bases, J lost 4 bases, and 22 bases stayed unmatched. Using reference TRBV5-1 and TRBJ2-7 for the parts outside the CDR3, the full variable domain is KAGVTQTPRYLIKTRGQQVTLSCSPISGHRSVSWYQQTPGQGLQFLFEYFSETQRNKGNFPGRFSGRQFSNSRSEMNVSTLELGDSALYLCASSFSAQGFLAGVFYEQYFGPGTRLTVT.

The chain links TRBV2 to TRBJ2-7, with a possible D match to TRBD1 (5 bases). Germline values: CDR1 SNHLY, CDR2 FYNNEI. V dropped 7 bases and J dropped 2 bases, with 12 bases sitting between them. This CDR3 comprises 13 residues. The CDR3 region has the DNA TGTGCCAGCAAAGATAGACAGACCTACGAGCAGTACTTC. This gives the protein CASKDRQTYEQYF.

This clone has only a few counts. The chain employs TRBV19 and TRBJ1-1, with 8 nucleotides matching TRBD1. V was pared by 4 bases and J by 1 base, with 8 bases of the junction left unmatched. CDR3 length: 16 amino acids. Germline V lookup: CDR1 LNHDA, CDR2 SQIVND (reference sequence). The CDR3: CASSTGGGSRNTEAFF. CDR3 in DNA: TGTGCCAGTAGTACAGGGGGCGGATCAAGGAACACTGAAGCTTTCTTT. The full variable domain, completed using reference TRBV19 and TRBJ1-1, is DGGITQSPKYLFRKEGQNVTLSCEQNLNHDAMYWYRQDPGQGLRLIYYSQIVNDFQKGDIAEGYSVSREKKESFPLTVTSAQKNPTAFYLCASSTGGGSRNTEAFFGQGTRLTVV.

The CDR3 DNA reads as TGTGCCAGCAGCGCAGCTTTAGGGACAGGGATAAACGAGCAGTACTTC. Translation gives CASSAALGTGINEQYF. The chain employs TRBV7-9 and TRBJ2-7; the match to TRBD1 covers 9 bases. The CDR3 is made up of 16 amino acids. Germline values: CDR1 SEHNR, CDR2 FQNEAQ (reference sequence). V was clipped by 5 bases and J by 5 bases; unmatched bases: 13.

V and J are TRBV5-4 and TRBJ2-7; TRBD1 is a possible D gene (5 bases). The CDR3 runs to 15 residues. Germline V gene sequence: CDR1 SGHNT, CDR2 YYREEE (reference sequence). V lost 4 bases and J lost 5, with 19 bases in between. DNA for the CDR3: TGTGCCAGCAGCCACACCGCAGGGATCTCGGACGAGCAGTACTTC. Its protein product is CASSHTAGISDEQYF.

The V and J genes are TRBV19 and TRBJ1-2, with 10 bases lining up with TRBD1. The germline CDR1 and CDR2 sequences are LNHDA and SQIVND (reference sequence). Germline trimming cut 7 bases from V and 4 bases from J; bases unmatched to any gene: 6. CDR3 size: 14 residues. CDR3: CASNMGQGIYGYTF. The CDR3 DNA reads TGTGCCAGTAATATGGGACAGGGGATCTATGGCTACACCTTC.